This passage covers 13 T cell receptor beta chains from one sample sequenced in a study of shared clonotypes between healthy human individuals. Libraries were prepared by immunoSEQ multiplex PCR; TCRdb keeps only in-frame clonotypes and omits some of them. The table shows millions of clones, with more than 80% occurring only once. Sequenced material: naive CD4+ T cells sorted from blood. Subset in this sample: CD45RA+ positively selected. Every receptor here comes from a man younger than 35 in good health.

The rearrangement uses TRBV28 and TRBJ1-2; D may be TRBD1 (5 bases). This CDR3 has 14 amino acids. Trimming pared 3 bases from V and 4 bases from J, leaving 12 bases between. The V gene's germline CDR1 is MDHEN and CDR2 SYDVKM. The CDR3 here is CASSFGGAPYGYTF. The CDR3 bases are TGTGCCAGCAGTTTTGGGGGAGCCCCCTATGGCTACACCTTC.

The chain recombines TRBV28 with TRBJ2-5; D uncertain. This CDR3 has 14 residues. Per germline, CDR1 MDHEN and CDR2 SYDVKM. Trimming removed 7 bases at V and 2 bases at J, with 14 bases between. CDR3 DNA sequence: TGTGCCAGCAAGTTGTGGACCCTTCAAGAGACCCAGTACTTC. This codes for CASKLWTLQETQYF.

The rearrangement links TRBV4-1 to TRBJ2-1; 9 bases line up with TRBD2. The CDR3 extends over 17 amino acids. Unmatched junction bases numbered 16, after V lost 4 bases and J lost 9 bases. Looked up from germline, CDR1 is MGHRA and CDR2 is YSYEKL. CDR3 coding DNA: TGCGCCAGCAGCCTGACCCCGGGACTAGCCGGAGGGGGTGAGCAGTTCTTC. It yields the protein CASSLTPGLAGGGEQFF.

The V and J genes are TRBV6-1 and TRBJ2-5, with D perhaps given as TRBD1 or TRBD2 (5 bases each). Trimming pared 4 bases from V and 4 bases from J, leaving 13 bases between. The CDR3 loop spans 14 amino acids. The germline CDR1 and CDR2 sequences are MNHNS and SASEGT. The DNA of the CDR3 is TGTGCCAGCAGTGCCGGGACGGCCGCAGAGACCCAGTACTTC. The encoded protein is CASSAGTAAETQYF.

The V and J genes are TRBV7-9 and TRBJ1-1; no definite D call. The CDR3 sequence is 13 residues long. V lost 5 bases and J 0 bases, leaving 7 bases between the germline ends. Germline-derived CDR1 and CDR2 are SEHNR and FQNEAQ (reference sequence). The CDR3 nucleotides read TGTGCCAGCAGCGCGAACCTGAACACTGAAGCTTTCTTT. Amino acids: CASSANLNTEAFF. Drawing the rest from reference TRBV7-9 and TRBJ1-1, the complete variable domain is DTGVSQNPRHKITKRGQNVTFRCDPISEHNRLYWYRQTLGQGPEFLTYFQNEAQLEKSRLLSDRFSAERPKGSFSTLEIQRTEQGDSAMYLCASSANLNTEAFFGQGTRLTVV.

Regarding this clone: Other DNA sequences from this sample encode an identical CDR3 as well. The J gene is TRBJ2-7, the V gene TRBV6-5; unclear D gene. Per germline, CDR1 MNHEY and CDR2 SVGAGI. The germline V and J ends were trimmed by 5 bases and 2 bases, with 10 bases remaining between them. The CDR3 extends over 13 amino acids. Written as DNA, the CDR3 is TGTGCCAGCAGTCCCGGCAGTCCCTACGAGCAGTACTTC. Protein product: CASSPGSPYEQYF.

The chain carries TRBV5-1 and TRBJ1-1; 7 bases line up with TRBD1. This CDR3 has 13 residues. With V trimmed by 3 bases and J by 4 bases, 3 bases remained unmatched. Germline assignment: CDR1 SGHRS and CDR2 YFSETQ. The CDR3 DNA follows: TGCGCCAGCAGCTACCCAGGGGGCACTGAAGCTTTCTTT. It is translated as CASSYPGGTEAFF.

The V and J genes are TRBV7-8 and TRBJ2-7, with a tentative D call TRBD1 (6 bases). Per the germline V gene, CDR1 is SGHVS and CDR2 is FQNEAQ. The CDR3 has 16 residues. V lost 5 bases to trimming and J lost 3 bases, with 20 bases between them. The CDR3: CASSLRPRDTIYEQYF. The CDR3 bases are TGTGCCAGCAGCCTCCGCCCCCGGGACACTATCTACGAGCAGTACTTC.

Comment on this clone: The sample contains more than one DNA sequence encoding this CDR3. CDR3 amino acids: CASSPDSSYNEQFF. The DNA of the CDR3 is TGTGCCAGCAGCCCGGACAGCTCCTACAATGAGCAGTTCTTC. The rearrangement links TRBV7-2 to TRBJ2-1; TRBD1 is a possible D gene (6 bases). With 5 bases removed from V and 0 bases from J, the gap between germline ends came to 8 bases. The CDR3 contains 14 residues. Germline V gene sequence: CDR1 SGHTA, CDR2 FQGNSA.

Details on this clone: Within the sample, other DNA sequences also encode this same CDR3. The CDR3 DNA reads TGTGCCAGCAGCTTAGCAGGAGGCGAGCAGTACTTC. This translates into CASSLAGGEQYF. The chain uses TRBV11-3 and TRBJ2-7; a weak D match, TRBD2 (5 bases). The germline V and J ends were trimmed by 1 base and 6 bases, with 7 bases remaining between them. The length of the CDR3 is 12 residues. In germline, CDR1 is SGHNT, CDR2 YENEEA.

The chain couples TRBV29-1 to TRBJ2-1, with 11 positions matching TRBD2. The germline CDR1 and CDR2 sequences are SQVTM and ANQGSEA. V lost 3 bases to trimming and J lost 8 bases; unmatched junction nucleotides: 6. This CDR3 is built from 14 residues. CDR3 bases: TGCAGCGTTGACTTGGGACTAGCGGCGGATGAGCAGTTCTTC. It is translated as CSVDLGLAADEQFF.

This chain links TRBV7-2 with TRBJ1-5; D perhaps matches TRBD1 (6 bases). The germline CDR1 and CDR2 sequences are SGHTA and FQGNSA. CDR3 length: 14 amino acids. V lost 5 bases, J lost 7 bases, and 15 bases lay in between. The CDR3 sequence is CASSEQGGRQPQHF. CDR3 in DNA: TGTGCCAGCAGCGAACAGGGTGGGAGACAGCCCCAGCATTTT.

This rearrangement joins TRBV19 to TRBJ2-5; possible D gene TRBD1, 6 bases. The V end was cut by 6 bases, the J end by 3 bases, with 11 bases between. CDR3 length: 13 amino acids. The germline gives CDR1 LNHDA, CDR2 SQIVND (reference sequence). The CDR3 DNA reads TGTGCCAGTAGGAATACAGGGAAAGAGACCCAGTACTTC. Residues: CASRNTGKETQYF.